A single sample is the source of the 15 T cell receptor beta chains below, sequenced in a study of blood T cell repertoires in COVID-19. Assay: immunoSEQ multiplex PCR; the TCRdb copy retains only in-frame clones and omits some. The table shows 32,000 or so clones, with approximately 86% occurring only once. Material for sequencing was peripheral blood. The receptors were sampled from a human donor in a cohort sampled during active COVID-19.

The V gene is TRBV5-4, the J gene TRBJ2-7; TRBD1 might be the D (5 bases). The CDR3 covers 14 residues. The germline V gene encodes CDR1 SGHNT and CDR2 YYREEE (reference sequence). Between the trimmed V and J ends, which lost 4 bases and 4 bases, there was a span of 15 bases. CDR3 sequence (DNA): TGTGCCAGCAGCCTAACAAACAGGCCGTACGAGCAGTACTTC. This codes for CASSLTNRPYEQYF.

The chain uses TRBV6-5 and TRBJ1-4; 9 bases map to TRBD1. From germline, CDR1 is MNHEY and CDR2 SVGAGI. The CDR3 spans 13 residues. The V and J ends lost 8 bases and 6 bases, in that order; junction bases with no gene match: 4. The DNA of the CDR3 is TGTGCCAGCCAGGGACAGGGTTATGAAAAACTGTTTTTT. This translates into CASQGQGYEKLFF.

The chain combines TRBV18 with TRBJ1-5, with 9 bases aligning to TRBD1. The CDR3 has 16 amino acids. CDR1 is KGHSH and CDR2 is LQKENI in the germline V gene. J was trimmed by 0 bases and V by 3 bases; bases with no gene match: 3. The CDR3 sequence is CASSPGQGSSNQPQHF. The CDR3 DNA is TGTGCCAGCTCACCCGGACAGGGGAGTAGCAATCAGCCCCAGCATTTT.

This clone was detected once. The chain combines TRBV2 with TRBJ1-3; tentatively, D is TRBD1 (6 bases). Germline CDR1 and CDR2: SNHLY and FYNNEI. The V gene lost 6 bases and the J gene lost 6 bases, with 18 bases spanning the gap. The CDR3 length is 15 residues. As DNA, the CDR3 is TGTGCCAGCAGATCGTTACAGGGATTTGAAAACACCATATATTTT. Translating gives CASRSLQGFENTIYF.

This clone was recorded once. The chain carries TRBV5-1 and TRBJ1-2, with 12 bases lining up with TRBD1. CDR1 and CDR2 (germline): SGHRS, YFSETQ. J lost 9 bases, V lost 3 bases, and 6 bases had no gene match. The CDR3 covers 14 residues. Written as DNA, the CDR3 is TGCGCCAGCAGCTATTCCGGGACAGGGGGCAGCTACACCTTC. It encodes CASSYSGTGGSYTF.

V gene TRBV5-1 combines with J gene TRBJ2-3; TRBD2 aligns across 7 bases. The trim removed 0 bases at V and 1 base at J, leaving 2 bases unmatched. The CDR3 runs 15 residues. The germline CDR1 and CDR2 sequences are SGHRS and YFSETQ. The chain's CDR3 is CASSLVAGGTDTQYF. Here the CDR3 DNA reads TGCGCCAGCAGCTTGGTGGCGGGGGGCACAGATACGCAGTATTTT.

V and J are TRBV5-1 and TRBJ2-3; 12 bases are a match to TRBD2. Germline-derived CDR1 and CDR2 are SGHRS and YFSETQ. The trim removed 2 bases at V and 1 base at J, leaving 8 bases unmatched. This CDR3 has 18 amino acids. DNA of the CDR3: TGCGCCAGCAGCTTTGGACTAGCGGGGAGGCTTCGCACAGATACGCAGTATTTT. It is translated as CASSFGLAGRLRTDTQYF.

V gene TRBV19 combines with J gene TRBJ2-4; a possible D gene is TRBD2 (6 bases). The CDR3 is 17 amino acids. Germline CDR1 reads LNHDA; CDR2 reads SQIVND (reference sequence). V lost 4 bases and J lost 0, with 16 bases in between. The CDR3 region is CASSTGVGGLAKNIQYF. Written as DNA, the CDR3 is TGTGCCAGTAGTACGGGAGTGGGGGGTCTAGCCAAAAACATTCAGTACTTC.

The chain is built from TRBV18 and TRBJ2-3; D perhaps matches TRBD2 (5 bases). The germline V and J ends were trimmed by 2 bases and 4 bases, with 13 bases remaining between them. The CDR3 runs 15 residues. CDR1 is KGHSH and CDR2 is LQKENI in the germline V gene. The CDR3 sequence is CASSPEGRRSDTQYF. The CDR3 coding sequence is TGTGCCAGCTCACCAGAGGGCCGTAGGTCAGATACGCAGTATTTT. The full variable domain, rest sourced from reference TRBV18 and TRBJ2-3, is NAGVMQNPRHLVRRRGQEARLRCSPMKGHSHVYWYRQLPEEGLKFMVYLQKENIIDESGMPKERFSAEFPKEGPSILRIQQVVRGDSAAYFCASSPEGRRSDTQYFGPGTRLTVL.

The rearrangement links TRBV9 to TRBJ2-7, with 8 bases lining up with TRBD2. There are 13 residues in the CDR3. V was pared by 3 bases and J by 6 bases, with 5 bases of the junction left unmatched. Germline-derived CDR1 and CDR2 are SGDLS and YYNGEE. CDR3 DNA sequence: TGTGCCAGCAGCGAGGGGACTAGAGGCGAGCAGTACTTC. Its translation: CASSEGTRGEQYF.

The rearrangement uses TRBV19 and TRBJ2-1; possible D gene TRBD1, 6 bases. The CDR3 has 14 amino acids. The germline gives CDR1 LNHDA, CDR2 SQIVND (reference sequence). V lost 4 bases and J 6 bases, leaving 13 bases between the germline ends. CDR3 sequence (DNA): TGTGCCAGTAGTACCCACAGGGTTGGCAATGAGCAGTTCTTC. Translation gives CASSTHRVGNEQFF. Using reference TRBV19 and TRBJ2-1 for the parts outside the CDR3, the full variable domain is DGGITQSPKYLFRKEGQNVTLSCEQNLNHDAMYWYRQDPGQGLRLIYYSQIVNDFQKGDIAEGYSVSREKKESFPLTVTSAQKNPTAFYLCASSTHRVGNEQFFGPGTRLTVL.

V gene TRBV4-2 combines with J gene TRBJ2-1; possibly TRBD2 for D (6 bases). CDR3 length: 15 amino acids. The V end was cut by 2 bases, the J end by 2 bases, with 10 bases between. Germline-derived CDR1 and CDR2 are LGHNA and YNFKEQ. The chain's CDR3 is CASSQYGSTYNEQFF. Here the CDR3 DNA reads TGTGCCAGCAGCCAATACGGGAGCACCTACAATGAGCAGTTCTTC.

CDR3 nucleotide sequence: TGTGCCATCAGTGAGTCGAGGGACAGAGCCTACGAGCAGTACTTC. Protein: CAISESRDRAYEQYF. The chain combines TRBV10-3 with TRBJ2-7; 7 nucleotides line up with TRBD1. Germline assignment: CDR1 ENHRY and CDR2 SYGVKD. V lost 0 bases to trimming and J lost 2 bases; unmatched junction nucleotides: 4. This CDR3 comprises 15 residues.

V is TRBV7-7 and J is TRBJ1-4; 8 bases match TRBD1. The V gene's germline CDR1 is SSHAT and CDR2 FNYEAQ (reference sequence). This CDR3 spans 15 amino acids. Trimming took 1 base from V and 8 from J; bases not matched to a gene: 6. CDR3 DNA: TGTGCCAGCAGCTTAGGAGGACAGGGTCGAGAAAAACTGTTTTTT. Its translation is CASSLGGQGREKLFF.

This clone was counted once. The genes are TRBV2 and TRBJ2-5; TRBD2 matches at 8 bases. Germline V gives CDR1 SNHLY, CDR2 FYNNEI. CDR3 length equals 14 residues. Unmatched junction bases numbered 14, after V lost 8 bases and J lost 9 bases. The CDR3: CASRSLAAPGAQYF. CDR3 DNA sequence: TGTGCCAGCCGATCACTAGCGGCCCCGGGAGCCCAGTACTTC.